Listed below are T cell receptor beta chains from one sample, sequenced in a study of cytomegalovirus exposure and HLA in healthy donors. TCRdb keeps only in-frame clones here, not all; method: immunoSEQ multiplex PCR. The data hold about 90,000 clones, with around 80% observed a single time. What was sequenced was PBMCs. The receptors derive from a man aged 30-40 years in good health and CMV-seronegative. The CDR3 runs from the conserved cysteine through the conserved F or W.

v_call: TRBV30; j_call: TRBJ1-1; cdr3_aa: CAWSSAGYTEAFF
v_call: TRBV10-3; j_call: TRBJ1-2; cdr3_aa: CATSRNYGYTF
v_call: TRBV7-9; j_call: TRBJ1-2; cdr3_aa: CASSLSSGDGYTF
v_call: TRBV7-8; j_call: TRBJ1-2; cdr3_aa: CASSLDSSTATEGGYTF
v_call: TRBV6-1; j_call: TRBJ1-5; cdr3_aa: CASSTSTSNQPQHF
v_call: TRBV5-1; j_call: TRBJ2-7; cdr3_aa: CASSLSTGLIEQYF
v_call: TRBV18; j_call: TRBJ1-5; cdr3_aa: CASSPSGGTLNQPQHF
v_call: TRBV30; j_call: TRBJ2-5; cdr3_aa: CAWSVQRGLETQYF
v_call: TRBV6-1; j_call: TRBJ1-3; cdr3_aa: CAAQGGTSGNTIYF
v_call: TRBV30; j_call: TRBJ2-3; cdr3_aa: CAWSAPGGSGGGTDTQYF
v_call: TRBV11-3; j_call: TRBJ2-3; cdr3_aa: CASSLIGGDTDTQYF